What follows describes a single T cell receptor (beta chain). Antigen: not known. The CDR3 length is 15 residues. The V and J ends lost 6 bases and 5 bases, in that order; junction bases with no gene match: 11. The germline V gene has CDR1 SGHTA and CDR2 FQGTGA. The record originates from a study of cytomegalovirus exposure and HLA in healthy donors. The PCR employed 60 Vbeta primers together with 13 Jbeta primers. Using immunoSEQ multiplex PCR, the repertoire was profiled, and TCRdb retains in-frame clones only, with some absent. The sample table includes 110,000 to 150,000 clones. The donors, nominally healthy at sampling, likely had unrecorded immune exposures. General study points: TRBV6-2, TRBV6-3 and some other V segments were excluded as indistinguishable. The authors confirmed in vitro that three CMV-associated chains were specific for CMV antigens. An assumption of roughly uniform sequencing depth across donors underlay the presence/absence analyses.

The chain links TRBV7-3 to TRBJ2-5; TRBD2 matches at 8 bases. The clonotype comes from a male donor in good health and CMV-seronegative. Material: PBMCs. For the CDR3, the DNA is TGTGCCAGCAGTAATCTAGGCGGGGGGTACGAGACCCAGTACTTC. It is translated as CASSNLGGGYETQYF.